The sequence of this T cell receptor beta chain was determined in a study of T cell responses to AZD1222 COVID-19 vaccine. Study-level findings and limits: Just 5 to 7 AZD1222 recipients tested seropositive at baseline. It should be noted that donors were predominantly white British and more often female, and clonal diversity was possibly underestimated.

As regards this clone: Antigen specificity is unknown.

Sequencing was performed with immunoSEQ multiplex PCR; in TCRdb, only in-frame clones are kept and a portion is missing. The sample yields more than 100,000 clones, roughly 92% seen once. This CDR3 region has 15 residues. Per the germline V gene, CDR1 is MGHRA and CDR2 is YSYEKL. After removal of 1 base from V and 11 bases from J, the junction contained 10 bases not matched to a gene. This material consisted of peripheral blood, taken on day 0 of AZD1222 vaccination. The receptor's source is an adult in good health. This chain joins TRBV4-1 and TRBJ2-3; 9 bases match TRBD2. CDR3 sequence reads: CASSQVLAGFRGQYF. CDR3 DNA: TGCGCCAGCAGCCAAGTACTAGCGGGCTTTCGCGGGCAGTATTTT.